This T cell receptor beta chain comes out of a study of cytomegalovirus exposure and HLA in healthy donors (dated by TCRdb to the late 2010s). As for the study more broadly: A later analysis indicated that the 130 or so validation repertoires were generated on the platform also employed for the 600 to 750 repertoires of the first cohort. The aim of the study was to test whether cataloging public T cell receptors could identify signatures of past pathogen exposure. High-throughput TCR immunosequencing, statistical association of individual TCRs with disease status, and machine learning were combined to predict cytomegalovirus infection status. Along with the roughly 670-subject first cohort, a separate validation cohort of around 120 different subjects was used.

Libraries were constructed by the immunoSEQ multiplex PCR assay. Regarding the original processing steps: A statistical classification framework was built to diagnose cytomegalovirus status from the catalog of TCR beta chain sequences. Imported from immuneACCESS, the table was reduced by TCRdb to in-frame sequences with V and J called. These copies leave out some clones; in studies compared against another copy, an unresolved V gene accounts for under half, and the cause of the remainder is not known. The V and J calls and clone size were taken over from that table, and D and trimming were inferred from the DNA. The sample has around 140,000 clones on record, roughly 89% of them singletons. Clones ranked in the top ten supply 4.5% of the sample. The CDR3 covers 15 residues, taking in both the cysteine and the phenylalanine. Of all the DNA, just the CDR3 is kept, 45 bases in frame from base 1. The germline V gene sets CDR1 to MNHEY and CDR2 to SVGAGI. V is trimmed back by 0 bases and J by 7 bases, and the junction contains 4 bases that no gene match accounts for.

General findings and caveats noted by the study authors: In a later analysis, TCRs clustered in the first cohort were found to also tend to co-occur in the roughly 120 validation repertoires, with 94% of cluster scores above 0. The study listed 150 to 200 TCR beta chains as associated with cytomegalovirus. A later analysis had no HLA typing for the validation cohort, so co-occurrence there was scored across all 120 repertoires. The authors suggested that the approach could potentially be generalized to other disease states and immunological phenotypes. Most TCR sequences were observed very rarely across donors, whereas some public TCRs were present in many individuals. In vitro tests confirmed that three of the cytomegalovirus-associated TCR beta chains recognize cytomegalovirus antigens. The classifier was reported to diagnose cytomegalovirus status with high specificity and sensitivity in both the original cohort and the validation cohort.

Separate from the approximately 700-subject first cohort, the validation cohort of around 130 subjects was the group to which the donors belonged. For this clone: Its antigen is unknown. One base away there is no much larger clone; base qualities are not given.

The clonotype was recovered from a man between 18 and 29 years old in good health and CMV-seropositive. The chain is made from TRBV6-5 and TRBJ2-1, and TRBD2 matches 9 of the central bases. Sequences were obtained from PBMCs. The sequenced DNA: TGTGCCAGCAGTTACTCTCGGCTAGCGGGGAATGAGCAGTTCTTC. This translates into CASSYSRLAGNEQFF.